The clone carrying this TCR beta chain showed up just a few times. Its specificity is unknown. TCRdb fed the reads into MiXCR, producing one record per CDR3 protein. The table shows hundreds of thousands of distinct CDR3 sequences, with 29% occurring only once. The data are from a study of T cell repertoires in cytomegalovirus infection. Study in general: Both recently identified HLA-C-restricted and well-studied HLA-B-restricted CMV epitopes were used in the study. Study-level results: It was HLA-C-restricted CMV-specific TCR beta clonotypes that dominated the response ex vivo.

Germline values: CDR1 MNHNS, CDR2 SASEGT. The CDR3 totals 11 residues. Trimming left V 6 bases short and J 6 bases short, with 8 bases between. This receptor was taken from a human donor in good health (CMV status not recorded). Some clones in this sample may be carry-over from other donors' samples. The sequencing used cultured PBMCs, collected from culture after CMV antigen stimulation. This chain uses TRBV6-1 with TRBJ1-1; D unresolved. CDR3 loop: CASRFPSEAFF. The CDR3 nucleotides read TGTGCCAGCAGGTTCCCTTCTGAAGCTTTCTTT.